This is a list of T cell receptor beta chains from one sample in a study of cytomegalovirus exposure and HLA in healthy donors. The assay was immunoSEQ multiplex PCR, and TCRdb's table has in-frame clones only and misses some. This sample has about 130,000 clones, with around four fifths found just once. Sequencing was performed on PBMCs. The origin of the receptors is a male donor in good health and CMV-seropositive. The CDR3 runs from the conserved cysteine through the conserved F or W. A D gene is named only where the DNA matches it firmly. Rows may omit the clone size; those that give it use once, few, many or a size class.

abundance,d_gene,len,v_gene,j_gene,CDR3nt,CDR3aa
few,.,16,TRBV5-6,TRBJ1-4,TGTGCCAGCAGTCCGATCCAGGGGTCTTCTTGGGAAAAACTGTTTTTT,CASSPIQGSSWEKLFF
.,TRBD1,14,TRBV6-6,TRBJ2-7,TGTGCCAGCAGCCTGGACAGGGAAGACTGGGAGCAGTACTTC,CASSLDREDWEQYF
.,TRBD1,16,TRBV28,TRBJ1-5,TGTGCCAGCAGTTCCATCGGTCAGGGGGCTGGTCAGCCCCAGCATTTT,CASSSIGQGAGQPQHF
.,TRBD1,14,TRBV5-6,TRBJ2-7,TGTGCCAGCAGCTTGGGCAGGGGGTACTACGAGCAGTACTTC,CASSLGRGYYEQYF
.,.,16,TRBV2,TRBJ2-7,TGTGCCAGCTTAGGGAGGACAGGCCGGGGTGTCAACGAGCAGTACTTC,CASLGRTGRGVNEQYF
.,.,15,TRBV27,TRBJ2-7,TGTGCCAGCAGCTTTCAGACAGGTTCAGTCTACGAGCAGTACTTC,CASSFQTGSVYEQYF
.,TRBD2,13,TRBV6-5,TRBJ2-7,TGTGCCAGCAGAAAACCGGGACTAGACGAGCAGTACTTC,CASRKPGLDEQYF
.,.,13,TRBV6-1,TRBJ1-5,TGTGCCAGCAGTGACCCGGGAAATCAGCCCCAGCATTTT,CASSDPGNQPQHF
.,TRBD1,14,TRBV5-1,TRBJ2-7,TGCGCCAGCAGCTCCCTCCAGACAGGGAACGAGCAGTACTTC,CASSSLQTGNEQYF
.,.,19,TRBV5-1,TRBJ2-5,TGCGCCAGCAGCTTGGTAAGCTCAGTACAGATCGGAGGAGGAGAGACCCAGTACTTC,CASSLVSSVQIGGGETQYF
few,.,16,TRBV5-1,TRBJ2-7,TGCGCCAGCAGCCCCTCTGGGGCAGGGTTCACCTACGAGCAGTACTTC,CASSPSGAGFTYEQYF
.,.,13,TRBV4-2,TRBJ1-5,TGTGCCAGCAGCCAAGACAGGGATCAGCCCCAGCATTTT,CASSQDRDQPQHF
.,TRBD1,14,TRBV9,TRBJ2-7,TGTGCCAGCAGCGTGGGACAGGGTACCTACGAGCAGTACTTC,CASSVGQGTYEQYF
.,.,13,TRBV7-7,TRBJ2-2,TGTGCTAGCAGCTTAGCCCCTACCGGGGAGCTGTTTTTT,CASSLAPTGELFF
.,TRBD2,19,TRBV7-8,TRBJ2-4,TGTGCCAGCAGCTTACTAGCGGGAGGGCCCGGTATTGGCAAAAACAGTCAGTACTTC,CASSLLAGGPGIGKNSQYF
.,.,15,TRBV9,TRBJ2-1,TGTGCCAGCAGCTTCCGTAGCGGTTCCTACAATGAGCAGTTCTTC,CASSFRSGSYNEQFF